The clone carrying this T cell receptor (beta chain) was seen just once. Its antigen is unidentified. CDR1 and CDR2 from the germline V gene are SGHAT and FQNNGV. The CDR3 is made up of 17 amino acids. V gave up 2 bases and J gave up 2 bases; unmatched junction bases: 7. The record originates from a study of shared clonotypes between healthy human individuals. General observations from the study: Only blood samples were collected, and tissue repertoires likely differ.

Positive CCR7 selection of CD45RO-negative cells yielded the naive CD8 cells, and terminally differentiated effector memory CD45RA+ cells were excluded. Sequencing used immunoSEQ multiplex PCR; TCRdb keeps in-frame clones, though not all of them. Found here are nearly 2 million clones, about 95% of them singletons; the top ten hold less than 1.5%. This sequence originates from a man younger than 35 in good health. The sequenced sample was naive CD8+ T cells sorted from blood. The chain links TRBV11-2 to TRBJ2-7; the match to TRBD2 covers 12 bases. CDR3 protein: CASSLLMGLAGTYEQYF. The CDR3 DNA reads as TGTGCCAGCAGCTTACTGATGGGACTAGCGGGTACCTACGAGCAGTACTTC.